In this sample, the clone carrying this TCR beta chain turned up a few times. V shed 7 bases, J shed 16 bases, and the junction held 13 bases outside the gene matches. This CDR3 has 13 amino acids. CDR1 and CDR2 from the germline V gene are SGHRS and YFSETQ. These data originate in a study of blood T cell repertoires in COVID-19. On the study more broadly: Acute and convalescent COVID-19 samples came from the United States, Italy and Spain.

Using immunoSEQ multiplex PCR, the repertoire was profiled, and TCRdb retains in-frame clones only, with some absent. The repertoire has about 68,000 clones, 75% to 90% of them found once; the top ten carry 2.5% to 3%. This TCR was sampled from a man aged 45 to 65 with acute or convalescent COVID-19. The sequencing input was peripheral blood. The chain combines TRBV5-1 with TRBJ1-6; TRBD1 matches at 8 bases. The CDR3 sequence is CASRDSSGGALHF. The CDR3 DNA follows: TGCGCCAGCCGAGATTCCTCAGGGGGCGCACTCCACTTT.